These 21 T cell receptor beta chains share one sample of origin, sequenced in a study of radiotherapy plus CTLA-4 blockade in lung cancer. Generated by immunoSEQ multiplex PCR, the TCRdb table keeps only in-frame clones and is missing some. The table lists 85,000 to 100,000 clones, 60% to 80% of them singletons. Sequencing used peripheral blood, obtained from a patient treated with radiotherapy plus ipilimumab. All receptors derive from a human donor with non-small cell lung cancer that progressed on radiotherapy plus ipilimumab.

V gene TRBV9 combines with J gene TRBJ1-6, with D unclear. The CDR3 spans 14 residues. Trimming left V 3 bases short and J 6 bases short, with 10 bases between. The germline CDR1 and CDR2 sequences are SGDLS and YYNGEE. The CDR3 loop reads CASSAGSANSPLHF. The CDR3, as DNA: TGTGCCAGCAGCGCAGGATCGGCTAATTCACCCCTCCACTTT. The full variable domain, with the rest looked up from reference TRBV9 and TRBJ1-6, is DSGVTQTPKHLITATGQRVTLRCSPRSGDLSVYWYQQSLDQGLQFLIQYYNGEERAKGNILERFSAQQFPDLHSELNLSSLELGDSALYFCASSAGSANSPLHFGNGTRLTVT.

The V call is TRBV28, the J call TRBJ2-2; weak D call: TRBD2 (5 bases). The ends were cut back, 3 bases at V and 1 base at J, with 12 bases in the middle. The germline V gene encodes CDR1 MDHEN and CDR2 SYDVKM. The CDR3 runs to 16 residues. The CDR3 nucleotides are TGTGCCAGCAGTTTCGGGGTCGGTTTGAACACCGGGGAGCTGTTTTTT. Translating gives CASSFGVGLNTGELFF. The variable domain in full, completed from reference TRBV28 and TRBJ2-2, reads DVKVTQSSRYLVKRTGEKVFLECVQDMDHENMFWYRQDPGLGLRLIYFSYDVKMKEKGDIPEGYSVSREKKERFSLILESASTNQTSMYLCASSFGVGLNTGELFFGEGSRLTVL.

The chain recombines TRBV6-5 with TRBJ1-2; TRBD1 might be the D (6 bases). V lost 2 bases to trimming and J lost 8 bases, with 12 bases between them. Germline values: CDR1 MNHEY, CDR2 SVGAGI. CDR3 length: 13 residues. The CDR3 is CASSYGGPGGYTF. The CDR3 DNA sequence: TGTGCCAGCAGTTACGGGGGGCCGGGGGGCTACACCTTC.

The rearrangement uses TRBV18 and TRBJ2-1, with 7 nucleotides matching TRBD1. The V gene end was trimmed by 3 bases and the J gene end by 2 bases; junction bases not matched to a gene: 4. The V gene's germline CDR1 is KGHSH and CDR2 LQKENI. There are 15 residues in the CDR3. The CDR3 loop is CASSPAQGAYNEQFF. For the CDR3, the DNA is TGTGCCAGCTCACCTGCGCAGGGGGCCTACAATGAGCAGTTCTTC.

The gene calls are TRBV19 and TRBJ1-2; D not resolved. Trimming cost V 5 bases and J 4 bases, with 14 bases left between them. This CDR3 comprises 14 residues. Germline CDR1 reads LNHDA; CDR2 reads SQIVND (reference sequence). The DNA for the CDR3 is TGTGCCAGTAGTGAGAGGAGTCCTTTCTATGGCTACACCTTC. This encodes CASSERSPFYGYTF.

CDR3 DNA sequence: TGTGCCAGCACTCCCCCTATGGTGAATGAGCAGTTCTTC. It yields the protein CASTPPMVNEQFF. J is TRBJ2-1 and V is TRBV7-9; D is undetermined. The CDR3 runs 13 residues. Deletions cut 7 bases from V and 7 bases from J, with 14 bases between. Germline V CDR1 and CDR2: SEHNR, FQNEAQ (reference sequence).

Only one count was recorded for this clone. V and J are TRBV5-6 and TRBJ2-5; D is unresolved. The CDR3 spans 15 residues. V gave up 1 base and J gave up 1 base, with 11 bases separating them. CDR1 is SGHDT and CDR2 is YYEEEE in the germline V gene. CDR3 sequence (DNA): TGTGCCAGCAGCTTGCATGGACGGCTCCAAGAGACCCAGTACTTC. Translated: CASSLHGRLQETQYF.

The rearrangement uses TRBV2 and TRBJ2-7; the D gene is possibly TRBD2 (7 bases). This CDR3 has 17 amino acids. Per germline, CDR1 SNHLY and CDR2 FYNNEI. V was pared by 6 bases and J by 2 bases, with 23 bases between. The DNA for the CDR3 is TGTGCCAGCAGCCGGGGGCGGGGGATAGTCGCGACCTACGAGCAGTACTTC. Translated, it gives CASSRGRGIVATYEQYF.

The chain has TRBV11-3 and TRBJ2-1; no clear D gene. Germline loops: CDR1 SGHNT, CDR2 YENEEA. This CDR3 has 13 amino acids. Trimming removed 5 bases at V and 8 bases at J, with 13 bases between. The CDR3 DNA reads as TGTGCCAGCAGCACCAGCACGTTGGATGAGCAGTTCTTC. This codes for CASSTSTLDEQFF.

Turning to this clone: A junction end diverges from the germline sequence, so it may reflect a read error. The V gene is TRBV4-1, the J gene TRBJ1-5, with a tentative D call TRBD1 (5 bases). This CDR3 is built from 12 residues. Germline loops: CDR1 MGHRA, CDR2 YSYEKL. The CDR3 region is CASIQEGKPQHF. DNA of the CDR3: TGCGCCAGCATCCAAGAGGGGAAGCCCCAGCATTTT.

J is TRBJ2-5 and V is TRBV6-6, with D perhaps matching TRBD2 (5 bases). CDR1 and CDR2 from the germline V gene are MNHNY and SVGAGI (reference sequence). CDR3 length: 13 amino acids. Trimming left V 6 bases short and J 1 base short, with 9 bases between. The CDR3 DNA is TGTGCCAGCAGGCCCCGGGGCCAAGAGACCCAGTACTTC. Protein: CASRPRGQETQYF.

This clone was detected a few times. A junction boundary mismatches the germline segment, possibly from a read error. V gene TRBV7-6 combines with J gene TRBJ2-7; D assignment may be TRBD1 or TRBD2 (5 bases each). The CDR3 runs to 13 residues. The germline CDR1 and CDR2 sequences are SGHVS and FNYEAQ. CDR3 nucleotides: TGTGCCAGCAGCTTTTACGACGGGGACGAACAGTACTTC. It codes for CASSFYDGDEQYF.

This chain connects TRBV28 to TRBJ1-5, with 11 nucleotides matching TRBD1. The CDR3 is made up of 15 amino acids. Unmatched junction bases numbered 5, after V lost 4 bases and J lost 6 bases. Germline lookup yields CDR1 MDHEN and CDR2 SYDVKM. The CDR3 bases are TGTGCCAGCAGTTACGGGACAGGGGGTTTTCAGCCCCAGCATTTT. It specifies CASSYGTGGFQPQHF. Full variable domain (missing parts from reference TRBV28 and TRBJ1-5): DVKVTQSSRYLVKRTGEKVFLECVQDMDHENMFWYRQDPGLGLRLIYFSYDVKMKEKGDIPEGYSVSREKKERFSLILESASTNQTSMYLCASSYGTGGFQPQHFGDGTRLSIL.

Concerning this clone itself: This sample includes further DNA sequences coding for the same CDR3. V and J are TRBV9 and TRBJ2-1, with TRBD1 as a possible D gene (6 bases). The germline V gene has CDR1 SGDLS and CDR2 YYNGEE. Trimming shortened V by 0 bases and J by 4 bases, and 8 bases separated the two germline ends. The CDR3 is 14 residues long. CDR3 in DNA: TGTGCCAGCAGCGTAGAAGGGGGTTACAATGAGCAGTTCTTC. Protein sequence: CASSVEGGYNEQFF.

The rearrangement uses TRBV2 and TRBJ1-4, with 9 bases matching TRBD1. The J segment lost 6 bases and the V segment lost 7 bases, leaving 6 bases of the junction unmatched. This CDR3 contains 14 residues. Germline V lookup: CDR1 SNHLY, CDR2 FYNNEI. This CDR3 reads CASTKDRGDEKLFF. CDR3 bases: TGTGCCAGCACCAAGGACAGGGGTGATGAAAAACTGTTTTTT. Complete variable domain (other parts from reference TRBV2 and TRBJ1-4): EPEVTQTPSHQVTQMGQEVILRCVPISNHLYFYWYRQILGQKVEFLVSFYNNEISEKSEIFDDQFSVERPDGSNFTLKIRSTKLEDSAMYFCASTKDRGDEKLFFGSGTQLSVL.

This clone was seen a handful of times. The chain joins TRBV19 to TRBJ2-2; possible D gene TRBD1, 6 bases. The germline gives CDR1 LNHDA, CDR2 SQIVND (reference sequence). The V and J ends lost 5 bases and 10 bases respectively, with 20 bases between them. The CDR3 is made up of 15 amino acids. The CDR3 loop is CASSPQGHLLPELFF. The CDR3 bases are TGTGCCAGTAGTCCCCAGGGACATCTGCTCCCGGAGCTGTTTTTT.

This chain joins TRBV5-1 and TRBJ2-5; D gene uncertain. This CDR3 comprises 11 residues. In germline, CDR1 is SGHRS, CDR2 YFSETQ. The ends were cut back, 4 bases at V and 2 bases at J, with 3 bases in the middle. The CDR3 bases are TGCGCCAGCAGCGCGCAAGAGACCCAGTACTTC. Amino acids: CASSAQETQYF.

This clone was seen just once. The J gene is TRBJ1-2, the V gene TRBV5-4, with D uncertain. The CDR3 spans 11 residues. Germline lookup yields CDR1 SGHNT and CDR2 YYREEE (reference sequence). V lost 7 bases to trimming and J lost 0 bases, with 4 bases between them. The CDR3 loop reads CASGTNYGYTF. The CDR3 DNA sequence: TGTGCCAGCGGTACTAACTATGGCTACACCTTC.

This clone was counted between two and nine times. The rearrangement links TRBV14 to TRBJ2-7, with D perhaps assigned TRBD1 or TRBD2 (7 bases each). V was clipped by 4 bases and J by 3 bases, with 13 bases between them. Germline V gene sequence: CDR1 SGHDN, CDR2 FVKESK. The CDR3 is 14 amino acids. In DNA form, the CDR3 reads TGTGCCAGCAGCCCAGACAGGGAGGGCTACGAGCAGTACTTC. This translates into CASSPDREGYEQYF.

This clone showed up just a few times. This chain connects TRBV27 to TRBJ1-1; D call uncertain. The length of the CDR3 is 16 residues. Germline CDR1 MNHEY, CDR2 SMNVEV (reference sequence). V was clipped by 8 bases and J by 0 bases, with 19 bases between them. The CDR3 sequence: CASLSKGTLLNTEAFF. The CDR3 DNA reads TGTGCCAGCCTGAGCAAGGGCACGCTACTGAACACTGAAGCTTTCTTT.

The V call is TRBV10-3, the J call TRBJ2-1; D gene ambiguous. Germline loops: CDR1 ENHRY, CDR2 SYGVKD. Trimming left V 0 bases short and J 8 bases short, with 8 bases between. The CDR3 covers 13 residues. CDR3: CAISESSTYEQFF. In nucleotides, the CDR3 is TGTGCCATCAGTGAGTCTAGCACCTATGAGCAGTTCTTC.